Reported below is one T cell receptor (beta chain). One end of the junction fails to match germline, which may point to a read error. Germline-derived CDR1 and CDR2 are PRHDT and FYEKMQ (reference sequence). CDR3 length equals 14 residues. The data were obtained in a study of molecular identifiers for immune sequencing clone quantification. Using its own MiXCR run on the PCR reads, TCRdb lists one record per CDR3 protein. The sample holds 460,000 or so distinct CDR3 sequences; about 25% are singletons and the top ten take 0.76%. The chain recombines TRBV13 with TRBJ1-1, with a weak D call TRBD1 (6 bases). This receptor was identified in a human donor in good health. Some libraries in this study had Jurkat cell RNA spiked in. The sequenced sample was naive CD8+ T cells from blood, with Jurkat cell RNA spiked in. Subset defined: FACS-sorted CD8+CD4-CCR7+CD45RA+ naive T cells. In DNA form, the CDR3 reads TGTGCCCGCAGCCCCAGGACAGTGAACACTGAAGCTTTCTTT. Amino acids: CARSPRTVNTEAFF.